Following are 20 T cell receptor beta chains from one sample sequenced in a study of identical twins. TCRdb reanalysed the 5' RACE reads using MiXCR and keeps one entry per CDR3 protein. The sample lists about 810,000 distinct CDR3 sequences, 10% to 15% occurring once. The data were also submitted as part of a second study, on yellow fever vaccine responses in identical twins.

Material for sequencing was PBMCs. These receptors originate from a woman aged 18-29 years in good health.

This clonotype was detected only a few times. V gene TRBV7-6 combines with J gene TRBJ1-2; D may be TRBD1 (6 bases). The germline V and J ends were trimmed by 5 bases and 6 bases, with 13 bases remaining between them. The germline gives CDR1 SGHVS, CDR2 FNYEAQ. The CDR3 loop spans 13 amino acids. The CDR3 region has the DNA TGTGCCAGCAGCCAACAGGGAGGGAATGGCTACACCTTC. Protein product: CASSQQGGNGYTF. The variable domain in full, with the rest retrieved from reference TRBV7-6 and TRBJ1-2, is GAGVSQSPRYKVTKRGQDVALRCDPISGHVSLYWYRQALGQGPEFLTYFNYEAQQDKSGLPNDRFSAERPEGSISTLTIQRTEQRDSAMYRCASSQQGGNGYTFGSGTRLTVV.

The chain is built from TRBV2 and TRBJ2-5; 7 positions agree with TRBD2. The trim removed 4 bases at V and 5 bases at J, leaving 10 bases unmatched. Germline values: CDR1 SNHLY, CDR2 FYNNEI. This CDR3 contains 15 residues. The CDR3 nucleotides read TGTGCCAGCAGTGCGACCACGAGCGGGGCGGAGACCCAGTACTTC. Translated: CASSATTSGAETQYF. Filled out from reference TRBV2 and TRBJ2-5, the complete variable domain reads EPEVTQTPSHQVTQMGQEVILRCVPISNHLYFYWYRQILGQKVEFLVSFYNNEISEKSEIFDDQFSVERPDGSNFTLKIRSTKLEDSAMYFCASSATTSGAETQYFGPGTRLLVL.

The chain combines TRBV21-1 with TRBJ2-7; the D call TRBD1 from the table was never checked on the DNA. TRBV21-1 constitutes a pseudogene. This CDR3 region has 13 residues. The CDR3 bases are TGTGCCAGCAGCAAAGGACAGGGGCACGAGCAGTACGTC. Translating gives CASSKGQGHEQYV.

This clonotype was detected ten times or more. This chain connects TRBV4-1 to TRBJ1-4; D is perhaps TRBD1 (6 bases). The CDR3 is made up of 16 amino acids. The ends were cut back, 0 bases at V and 3 bases at J, with 11 bases in the middle. Germline V CDR1 and CDR2: MGHRA, YSYEKL. CDR3 region: CASSQDSTGSNEKLFF. CDR3 bases: TGCGCCAGCAGCCAAGATTCAACAGGGTCTAATGAAAAACTGTTTTTT.

This clonotype was picked up a small number of times. The chain couples TRBV10-3 to TRBJ2-2, with D possibly being TRBD1 (6 bases). The V gene lost 2 bases and the J gene lost 1 base, with 14 bases spanning the gap. Germline CDR1 is ENHRY and CDR2 is SYGVKD. The CDR3 has 17 amino acids. Written as DNA, the CDR3 is TGTGCCATCAGTGAGGGCTGGGGCAGGGGGAACACCGGGGAGCTGTTTTTT. It is translated as CAISEGWGRGNTGELFF.

This clonotype showed up just a few times. The chain uses TRBV7-6 and TRBJ2-3; D assignment may be TRBD1 or TRBD2 (5 bases each). Deletions cut 5 bases from V and 4 bases from J, with 7 bases between. CDR3 length: 12 residues. Germline V gene lookup returns CDR1 SGHVS and CDR2 FNYEAQ. The CDR3 nucleotides are TGTGCCAGCAGCGGGACCTCAGATACGCAGTATTTT. It codes for CASSGTSDTQYF.

This clonotype was recorded many times. The chain employs TRBV7-9 and TRBJ1-2; maybe TRBD1 (6 bases). Germline V gene lookup returns CDR1 SEHNR and CDR2 FQNEAQ (reference sequence). V lost 4 bases, J lost 8 bases, and 14 bases lay in between. The CDR3 is 13 residues long. CDR3: CASSSTGLGGYTF. The CDR3 DNA follows: TGTGCCAGCAGCTCCACAGGGCTAGGGGGCTACACCTTC.

The rearrangement joins TRBV7-8 to TRBJ2-7; D is possibly TRBD1 (5 bases). Germline V gives CDR1 SGHVS, CDR2 FQNEAQ. V was shortened by 5 bases and J by 1 base, with 18 bases between the two germline ends. The CDR3 runs to 16 residues. The CDR3, as DNA: TGTGCCAGCAGCCTAACTCGCTTGACAGCTTCCTACGAGCAGTACTTC. As protein: CASSLTRLTASYEQYF.

This clonotype was recorded many times. The V call is TRBV4-1, the J call TRBJ1-1; D not certain. V was pared by 1 base and J by 13 bases, with 16 bases between. This CDR3 comprises 13 residues. Germline V gene lookup returns CDR1 MGHRA and CDR2 YSYEKL. CDR3 DNA sequence: TGCGCCAGCAGCCAAGTCGGGGTAATGGCGGGTTTCTTT. As protein: CASSQVGVMAGFF.

This clonotype occurred many times. This chain connects TRBV4-1 to TRBJ2-1; either TRBD1 or TRBD2 may fit D (6 bases each). The germline gives CDR1 MGHRA, CDR2 YSYEKL. There are 16 residues in the CDR3. V lost 0 bases, J lost 4 bases, and 13 bases lay in between. The CDR3 region is CASSQERGARYNEQFF. In nucleotides, the CDR3 is TGCGCCAGCAGCCAAGAGAGGGGGGCTAGGTACAATGAGCAGTTCTTC.

This clonotype was observed a few times. The V call is TRBV5-1, the J call TRBJ2-1, with 9 bases identical to TRBD2. The CDR3 sequence is 17 residues long. Germline CDR1 reads SGHRS; CDR2 reads YFSETQ. Trimming removed 0 bases from V and 6 bases from J; junction bases left unmatched: 10. CDR3 DNA: TGCGCCAGCAGCTTGGAACCCCTAGCGGGAATACGCAATGAGCAGTTCTTC. Its protein is CASSLEPLAGIRNEQFF.

This chain uses TRBV7-6 with TRBJ2-5; 7 bases match TRBD2. The CDR3 covers 13 residues. With 7 bases clipped from V and 5 bases from J, the junction kept 7 bases outside the gene matches. From germline, CDR1 is SGHVS and CDR2 FNYEAQ. CDR3 DNA: TGTGCCAGCAACGAGCGGGGACGGGAGACCCAGTACTTC. This encodes CASNERGRETQYF. Variable domain in full (rest from reference TRBV7-6 and TRBJ2-5): GAGVSQSPRYKVTKRGQDVALRCDPISGHVSLYWYRQALGQGPEFLTYFNYEAQQDKSGLPNDRFSAERPEGSISTLTIQRTEQRDSAMYRCASNERGRETQYFGPGTRLLVL.

This clonotype was seen at least ten times. The chain recombines TRBV12-3 or TRBV12-4 with TRBJ2-3; 11 bases fit TRBD2. This CDR3 comprises 15 residues. Losses at the gene ends were 6 bases for V and 2 bases for J; bases not matched to a gene: 4. CDR3 DNA sequence: TGTGCCAGCAGCGGGACTAGCGGATACACAGATACGCAGTATTTT. Amino acid sequence: CASSGTSGYTDTQYF.

The chain links TRBV7-6 to TRBJ2-1; no definite D call. The CDR3 length is 14 residues. V dropped 0 bases and J dropped 10 bases, with 13 bases sitting between them. Germline V gives CDR1 SGHVS, CDR2 FNYEAQ. Here the CDR3 reads CASSLAHGSYEQFF. CDR3 in DNA: TGTGCCAGCAGCTTAGCTCATGGTTCGTACGAGCAGTTCTTC. The complete variable domain, with remaining parts taken from reference TRBV7-6 and TRBJ2-1, reads GAGVSQSPRYKVTKRGQDVALRCDPISGHVSLYWYRQALGQGPEFLTYFNYEAQQDKSGLPNDRFSAERPEGSISTLTIQRTEQRDSAMYRCASSLAHGSYEQFFGPGTRLTVL.

This clonotype came up many times. This chain uses TRBV20-1 with TRBJ2-5, with 11 bases matching TRBD2. The CDR3 contains 15 residues. Germline V CDR1 and CDR2: DFQATT, SNEGSKA (reference sequence). Here the CDR3 reads CGLRLAGISEETQYF. CDR3 DNA: TGCGGACTACGACTAGCGGGGATCTCGGAAGAGACCCAGTACTTC.

This clonotype was picked up a small number of times. This chain joins TRBV20-1 and TRBJ2-7; 7 positions agree with TRBD1. Trimming at V came to 5 bases and at J to 0 bases, leaving 4 bases not matched to a gene. CDR3 length: 13 residues. The V gene's germline CDR1 is DFQATT and CDR2 SNEGSKA (reference sequence). CDR3 bases: TGCAGTGCTGGGACAGTCAGCTCCTACGAGCAGTACGTC. Residues: CSAGTVSSYEQYV.

This clonotype was counted between two and nine times. This chain uses TRBV6-4 with TRBJ2-1; possible D gene TRBD2, 6 bases. CDR1 is MRHNA and CDR2 is SNTAGT in the germline V gene. Trimming took off 6 bases at V and 4 bases at J, with 16 bases between the two ends. The CDR3 runs to 15 residues. The CDR3 protein is CASSREHGTYNEQFF. In DNA form, the CDR3 reads TGTGCCAGCAGCCGGGAGCACGGGACTTACAATGAGCAGTTCTTC.

This chain uses TRBV15 with TRBJ2-7; D ambiguous. V lost 1 base and J lost 1, with 5 bases in between. The CDR3 has 13 residues. CDR1 is LNHNV, CDR2 YYDKDF, per germline (reference sequence). This chain's CDR3 is CATSRAGSYEQYF. The CDR3 bases are TGTGCCACCAGCAGAGCGGGTTCCTACGAGCAGTACTTC.

The chain links TRBV4-2 to TRBJ2-3; 8 positions agree with TRBD2. The J segment lost 4 bases and the V segment lost 2 bases, leaving 8 bases of the junction unmatched. The CDR3 is 16 amino acids. Germline V gene data show CDR1 as LGHNA and CDR2 as YNFKEQ. CDR3 residues: CASSQPAGEGPDTQYF. The CDR3 DNA follows: TGTGCCAGCAGCCAACCAGCGGGGGAGGGTCCAGATACGCAGTATTTT.

This clonotype was observed at least ten times. This chain connects TRBV7-8 to TRBJ2-2, with unresolved D. Trimming removed 1 base from V and 1 base from J, with 16 bases in between. The CDR3 extends over 18 amino acids. Looked up from germline, CDR1 is SGHVS and CDR2 is FQNEAQ. The DNA for the CDR3 is TGTGCCAGCAGCTTAGTCTTTTTCGTAAAGGGGAACACCGGGGAGCTGTTTTTT. Amino acids: CASSLVFFVKGNTGELFF.